This T cell receptor (beta chain) was profiled in a study of response to subunit inactivated influenza vaccine (dated by TCRdb to 2017 to 2018). Study-level background: Deep quantitative profiling of the T cell receptor repertoire was used in the study to follow responses to a trivalent subunit inactivated influenza vaccine.

Concerning this clonotype itself: The antigen it recognizes is unknown. The sample holds no much larger clone one base away, and base qualities are not on file.

Library preparation used RT-PCR. Sequenced on an Illumina HiSeq 2500. TCRdb redid the processing of the public reads, applying fastp at Q25 and MiXCR, and retained in-frame beta chains. Entries that share a CDR3 protein sequence are merged under the most common genes and DNA. The sample table holds about 700,000 distinct CDR3 sequences, of which approximately 14% were seen once. Jointly, the top ten make up 6% to 7% of the sample. Overall study results and their limits: It was suggested by the authors that each seasonal influenza vaccination may recruit only a limited number of new T cells.

From the cysteine through the phenylalanine, the CDR3 covers 14 amino acids. The read is trimmed to its CDR3 DNA, 42 bases read in frame from base 1. Germline trimming: 4 bases from V, 7 bases from J; junction bases outside gene matches: 9. According to the germline V gene, CDR1 reads SGHRS and CDR2 reads YFSETQ. Recombination joined TRBV5-1 with TRBJ1-2, with 8 middle bases fitting TRBD1. This clonotype originated in a man aged 50 to 60 who received an inactivated influenza vaccine. Donor details come from another sample of the same person, matched by shared clones. This material consisted of PBMCs from blood, taken less than 15 days before vaccination. The DNA sequence is as follows: TGCGCCAGCAGCCTTCAGGGGGCAGGGATTGGCTACACCTTC. Translated, it reads CASSLQGAGIGYTF.